This TCR beta chain is drawn from a study of memory CD4+ T cells and cytomegalovirus serostatus. In the source study's methods: After removing out-of-frame reads, 2 million to 2.5 million distinct TCRbeta sequences remained. Using immunoSEQ multiplex PCR, the repertoire was profiled, and TCRdb retains in-frame clones only, with some absent. V, J and clone size are those of that table, while D and trimming were read from the DNA. The sample has tens of thousands of clones, 70% to 80% seen once; the top ten hold roughly 1.5%. The sort gate was single viable CD3+CD4+CD8-CD45RO+ cells for memory CD4+ T cells. The sample taken for sequencing was memory CD4+ T cells from blood. This clonotype was sampled from an adult in good health and CMV-seronegative.

CDR3 residues: CALPGTPGGEAFF. The DNA of the CDR3 is TGTGCCCTCCCAGGGACGCCGGGGGGTGAAGCTTTCTTT. V and J are TRBV6-1 and TRBJ1-1; a weak D match, TRBD1 (5 bases). The germline gives CDR1 MNHNS, CDR2 SASEGT. CDR3 length equals 13 residues. Trimming removed 11 bases from V and 7 bases from J, with 20 bases in between.